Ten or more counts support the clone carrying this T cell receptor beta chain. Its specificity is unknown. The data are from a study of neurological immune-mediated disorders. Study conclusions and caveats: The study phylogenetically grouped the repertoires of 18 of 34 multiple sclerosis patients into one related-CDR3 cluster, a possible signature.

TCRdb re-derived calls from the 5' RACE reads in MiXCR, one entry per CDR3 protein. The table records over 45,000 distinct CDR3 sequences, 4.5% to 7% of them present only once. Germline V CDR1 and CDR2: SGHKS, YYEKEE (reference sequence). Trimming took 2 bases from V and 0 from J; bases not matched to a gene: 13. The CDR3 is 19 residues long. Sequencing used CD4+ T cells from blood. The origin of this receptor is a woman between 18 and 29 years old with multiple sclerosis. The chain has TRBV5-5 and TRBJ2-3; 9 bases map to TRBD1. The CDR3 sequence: CASSFRSTGGFTSTDTQYF. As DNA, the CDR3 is TGTGCCAGCAGCTTCCGGTCGACAGGGGGGTTTACTAGCACAGATACGCAGTATTTT.